Shown below are 10 T cell receptor beta chains from a single sample sequenced in a study of response to subunit inactivated influenza vaccine. Each CDR3 protein gets one entry after TCRdb re-called the RT-PCR reads with MiXCR. The profile shows around 540,000 distinct CDR3 sequences, about an eighth of them singletons. Source: PBMCs from blood, taken on the day of vaccination. The receptors here all came from a man over 45 who received an inactivated influenza vaccine.

This clonotype has a count of ten or more. The V gene is TRBV28, the J gene TRBJ2-3; D remains unclear. The CDR3 loop spans 14 amino acids. Germline CDR1 MDHEN, CDR2 SYDVKM. V was clipped by 5 bases and J by 2 bases, with 11 bases between them. The CDR3 sequence: CASSDTYLTDTQYF. The DNA of the CDR3 is TGTGCCAGCAGTGATACATACCTCACAGATACGCAGTATTTT. Variable domain in full (rest from reference TRBV28 and TRBJ2-3): DVKVTQSSRYLVKRTGEKVFLECVQDMDHENMFWYRQDPGLGLRLIYFSYDVKMKEKGDIPEGYSVSREKKERFSLILESASTNQTSMYLCASSDTYLTDTQYFGPGTRLTVL.

The genes are TRBV7-2 and TRBJ2-7, with TRBD2 identical over 10 bases. Germline values: CDR1 SGHTA, CDR2 FQGNSA. The CDR3 loop spans 18 amino acids. Trimming took 1 base from V and 5 from J; bases not matched to a gene: 14. DNA of the CDR3: TGTGCCAGCAGCTTAGGGCCTAGCGGGAGCACATCGTTAGACGAGCAGTACTTC. Its protein product is CASSLGPSGSTSLDEQYF.

This clonotype was counted many times. The chain combines TRBV12-3 or TRBV12-4 with TRBJ1-1; D is perhaps TRBD1 (5 bases). Between the trimmed V and J ends, which lost 5 bases and 3 bases, there was a span of 16 bases. The CDR3 sequence is 15 residues long. The CDR3 DNA reads as TGTGCCAGCAGTCCGAGGGACTCCCGGGACACTGAAGCTTTCTTT. Amino acids: CASSPRDSRDTEAFF.

The V gene is TRBV20-1, the J gene TRBJ2-7; TRBD1 agrees at 7 bases. CDR1 and CDR2 (germline): DFQATT, SNEGSKA (reference sequence). The CDR3 is 15 residues long. Unmatched junction bases numbered 9, after V lost 2 bases and J lost 2 bases. CDR3 sequence reads: CSARPLRDSPYEQYF. For the CDR3, the DNA is TGCAGTGCTAGACCCCTCCGGGACAGTCCCTACGAGCAGTACTTC.

This clonotype was detected a few times. V is TRBV24-1 and J is TRBJ2-3, with TRBD2 identical over 7 bases. The junction had 5 bases not matched to a gene; V was cut back by 5 bases and J by 4 bases. The CDR3 consists of 14 residues. From germline, CDR1 is KGHDR and CDR2 SFDVKD. The CDR3 here is CATSGGGIADTQYF. The CDR3 region has the DNA TGTGCCACCAGTGGCGGGGGTATCGCAGATACGCAGTATTTT.

The chain links TRBV7-2 to TRBJ2-1, with no clear D. Trimming shortened V by 0 bases and J by 13 bases, and 22 bases separated the two germline ends. CDR3 length equals 16 residues. The germline V gene has CDR1 SGHTA and CDR2 FQGNSA. CDR3 sequence: CASSLAAVQSRTHQFF. DNA for the CDR3: TGTGCCAGCAGCTTAGCGGCTGTTCAATCTCGAACACACCAGTTCTTC.

This sequence joins TRBV11-1 and TRBJ2-3, with D possibly matching TRBD2 (6 bases). This CDR3 is 16 amino acids long. V shed 0 bases and J shed 3 bases, with 13 bases lying between them. Germline loops: CDR1 SGHAT, CDR2 FQDESV (reference sequence). The CDR3 DNA is TGTGCCAGCAGCTTAGCGGACGGGGGAGGAACAGATACGCAGTATTTT. It yields the protein CASSLADGGGTDTQYF.

This clonotype showed up just a few times. The rearrangement joins TRBV5-6 to TRBJ2-7; D is undetermined. The CDR3 spans 16 residues. Trimming left V 1 base short and J 6 bases short, with 20 bases between. Germline V gene data show CDR1 as SGHDT and CDR2 as YYEEEE. This CDR3 is CASSLFNVRVLSEQYF. The CDR3 DNA sequence: TGTGCCAGCAGCTTGTTTAACGTTCGAGTTCTCTCCGAGCAGTACTTC.

The rearrangement uses TRBV7-2 and TRBJ2-3, with 7 bases lining up with TRBD2. CDR3 length equals 16 residues. Unmatched junction bases numbered 12, after V lost 6 bases and J lost 3 bases. Germline CDR1 SGHTA, CDR2 FQGNSA. The CDR3 loop reads CASRLGPSGLTDTQYF. The CDR3 region has the DNA TGTGCCAGCAGACTAGGCCCTAGCGGCTTAACAGATACGCAGTATTTT.

This chain links TRBV7-6 with TRBJ2-4; D could derive from TRBD1 or TRBD2 (6 bases each). In germline, CDR1 is SGHVS, CDR2 FNYEAQ. CDR3 size: 14 residues. V lost 4 bases and J 11 bases, leaving 18 bases between the germline ends. The CDR3 DNA reads TGTGCCAGCAGCTCCAAAGGGATGGGGGGCGTTCAGTACTTC. This encodes CASSSKGMGGVQYF. Drawing the rest from reference TRBV7-6 and TRBJ2-4, the complete variable domain is GAGVSQSPRYKVTKRGQDVALRCDPISGHVSLYWYRQALGQGPEFLTYFNYEAQQDKSGLPNDRFSAERPEGSISTLTIQRTEQRDSAMYRCASSSKGMGGVQYFGAGTRLSVL.